The present TCR beta chain was sequenced within a study of T cell responses to AZD1222 COVID-19 vaccine. Findings of the study overall: Receipt of two AZD1222 doses was followed by a rise in Spike-specific TCR breadth and depth.

Produced via immunoSEQ multiplex PCR; TCRdb's table is partial and in-frame only. The sample shows about 100,000 clones, about 87% of them seen only once. A remark on this clone: The antigen remains undetermined. The junction differs from germline at one of its ends, possibly a read error.

Source: peripheral blood, taken on day 0 of AZD1222 vaccination. This clonotype was obtained from an adult in good health.

The CDR3 loop reads CASSLVLGSEAFF. CDR3 DNA sequence: TGTGCTAGCAGCTTAGTCCTTGGCTCTGAAGCTTTCTTT. V gene TRBV7-7 combines with J gene TRBJ1-1; D not certain. From germline, CDR1 is SSHAT and CDR2 FNYEAQ (reference sequence). The CDR3 has 13 amino acids. Filled out from reference TRBV7-7 and TRBJ1-1, the complete variable domain reads GAGVSQSPRYKVTKRGQDVTLRCDPISSHATLYWYQQALGQGPEFLTYFNYEAQPDKSGLPSDRFSAERPEGSISTLTIQRTEQRDSAMYRCASSLVLGSEAFFGQGTRLTVV.